These 13 T cell receptor beta chains share one sample of origin, sequenced in a study of blood T cell repertoires in COVID-19. Generated by immunoSEQ multiplex PCR, the TCRdb table keeps only in-frame clones and is missing some. The repertoire includes more than 300,000 clones, over 70% of them detected once, and about 6% sits in the top ten. Sequenced: peripheral blood. The receptors here all came from a woman aged 50 to 65 with COVID-19, enrolled during active disease.

V gene TRBV5-1 combines with J gene TRBJ2-5, with a weak D call TRBD1 (5 bases). The germline gives CDR1 SGHRS, CDR2 YFSETQ. CDR3 length equals 13 residues. Trimming left V 4 bases short and J 6 bases short, with 13 bases between. The CDR3 protein is CASSPGQGKTQYF. In DNA, the CDR3 is TGCGCCAGCAGCCCCGGCCAGGGTAAGACCCAGTACTTC.

The chain employs TRBV19 and TRBJ1-6; TRBD1 matches 10 bases. Germline-derived CDR1 and CDR2 are LNHDA and SQIVND (reference sequence). V gave up 5 bases and J gave up 7 bases; unmatched junction bases: 8. The CDR3 is 16 amino acids. The CDR3 DNA is TGTGCCAGTAGTCCCTTAGTGACAGGGGGCAATTCACCCCTCCACTTT. This codes for CASSPLVTGGNSPLHF.

The V and J genes are TRBV11-2 and TRBJ1-1, with unresolved D. From germline, CDR1 is SGHAT and CDR2 FQNNGV. The CDR3 contains 13 residues. V dropped 0 bases and J dropped 10 bases, with 12 bases sitting between them. The CDR3 is CASSLDLGARAFF. DNA for the CDR3: TGTGCCAGCAGCTTAGATCTCGGTGCTCGAGCTTTCTTT.

The genes are TRBV5-1 and TRBJ2-2; 9 positions match TRBD2. This CDR3 is 19 amino acids long. V lost 0 bases to trimming and J lost 3 bases; unmatched junction nucleotides: 12. Germline CDR1 SGHRS, CDR2 YFSETQ. DNA of the CDR3: TGCGCCAGCAGCTTGGTCCGAGCGGGAGGCGGATGGGACACCGGGGAGCTGTTTTTT. Translation: CASSLVRAGGGWDTGELFF.

The chain combines TRBV6-6 with TRBJ2-6; no firm D call. Germline values: CDR1 MNHNY, CDR2 SVGAGI (reference sequence). The CDR3 totals 15 residues. V was cut by 0 bases and J by 3 bases, with 6 bases left in between. The CDR3 DNA sequence: TGTGCCAGCAGTTACTCTACGGGTGGGGCCAACGTCCTGACTTTC. It yields the protein CASSYSTGGANVLTF.

The gene calls are TRBV18 and TRBJ2-1, with 11 bases identical to TRBD2. V lost 0 bases, J lost 8 bases, and 9 bases stayed unmatched. Germline values: CDR1 KGHSH, CDR2 LQKENI. The CDR3 runs 17 residues. The DNA for the CDR3 is TGTGCCAGCTCACCACCGGGGATAGCGGGAGGGTTGGATGAGCAGTTCTTC. As protein: CASSPPGIAGGLDEQFF.

This chain links TRBV29-1 with TRBJ2-1; 9 nucleotides line up with TRBD2. The germline V gene has CDR1 SQVTM and CDR2 ANQGSEA. CDR3 length: 15 residues. After removal of 4 bases from V and 6 bases from J, the junction contained 10 bases not matched to a gene. CDR3 DNA sequence: TGCAGCGTTGCATTCACGGCGGGAGGGGGCAATGAGCAGTTCTTC. It encodes CSVAFTAGGGNEQFF.

The genes are TRBV19 and TRBJ1-5; possibly TRBD1 for D (5 bases). The germline V gene has CDR1 LNHDA and CDR2 SQIVND (reference sequence). CDR3 length: 15 amino acids. V was shortened by 2 bases and J by 0 bases, with 8 bases between the two germline ends. The CDR3, as DNA: TGTGCCAGTAGTATATATCAGGGTAGCAATCAGCCCCAGCATTTT. This gives the protein CASSIYQGSNQPQHF.

This chain joins TRBV6-5 and TRBJ2-2; TRBD1 matches 9 bases. The CDR3 consists of 15 residues. With V trimmed by 5 bases and J by 5 bases, 6 bases remained unmatched. CDR1 MNHEY and CDR2 SVGAGI come from the germline V gene. This CDR3 is CASSTGQGVTGELFF. In DNA form, the CDR3 reads TGTGCCAGCAGTACGGGACAGGGAGTTACCGGGGAGCTGTTTTTT.

V and J are TRBV18 and TRBJ2-1; 13 nucleotides line up with TRBD2. The V and J ends lost 2 bases and 7 bases, in that order; junction bases with no gene match: 8. The CDR3 is 17 amino acids. Germline loops: CDR1 KGHSH, CDR2 LQKENI. The chain's CDR3 is CASSPSTGTSGNNEQFF. Here the CDR3 DNA reads TGTGCCAGCTCACCAAGCACCGGGACTAGCGGGAATAATGAGCAGTTCTTC.

Comments on this clone: Other DNA sequences in the sample encode the same CDR3. V usage is TRBV7-9 and J usage is TRBJ2-7; weak D call: TRBD1 (5 bases). The CDR3 runs 14 residues. Germline V gene lookup returns CDR1 SEHNR and CDR2 FQNEAQ (reference sequence). Trimming removed 1 base at V and 3 bases at J, with 10 bases between. The CDR3 DNA sequence: TGTGCCAGCAGCTTAGGCGACAGAGGCTACGAGCAGTACTTC. It encodes CASSLGDRGYEQYF.

The chain links TRBV7-2 to TRBJ2-4, with TRBD2 matching over 7 bases. The CDR3 totals 16 residues. The junction had 6 bases not matched to a gene; V was cut back by 4 bases and J by 0 bases. Germline values: CDR1 SGHTA, CDR2 FQGNSA. The CDR3 nucleotides read TGTGCCAGCAGCTCGCAGCGGACTAGAGCCAAAAACATTCAGTACTTC. Encoded protein: CASSSQRTRAKNIQYF.

This chain joins TRBV3-1 (or the pseudogene TRBV3-2) and TRBJ2-7; 8 positions agree with TRBD2. Per germline, CDR1 LGHDT and CDR2 YNNKEL (reference sequence). V was pared by 4 bases and J by 4 bases, with 15 bases of the junction left unmatched. The CDR3 totals 17 residues. The DNA of the CDR3 is TGTGCCAGCAGCCGCCTTGGGGGCGGGAGGCCCTCATACGAGCAGTACTTC. It encodes CASSRLGGGRPSYEQYF.